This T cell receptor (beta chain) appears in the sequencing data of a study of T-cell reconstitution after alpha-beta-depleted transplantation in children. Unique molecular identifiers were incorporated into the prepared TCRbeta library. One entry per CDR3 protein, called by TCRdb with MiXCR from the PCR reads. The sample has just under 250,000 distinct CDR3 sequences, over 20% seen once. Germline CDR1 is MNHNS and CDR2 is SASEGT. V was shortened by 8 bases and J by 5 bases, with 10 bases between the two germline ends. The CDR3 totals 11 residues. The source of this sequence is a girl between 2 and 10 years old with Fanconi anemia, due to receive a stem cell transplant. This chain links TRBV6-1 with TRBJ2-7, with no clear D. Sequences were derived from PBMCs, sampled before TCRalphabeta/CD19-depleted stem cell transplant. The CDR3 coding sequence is TGTGCCAGCGGAAGGTTCGACGAGCAGTACTTC. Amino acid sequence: CASGRFDEQYF.